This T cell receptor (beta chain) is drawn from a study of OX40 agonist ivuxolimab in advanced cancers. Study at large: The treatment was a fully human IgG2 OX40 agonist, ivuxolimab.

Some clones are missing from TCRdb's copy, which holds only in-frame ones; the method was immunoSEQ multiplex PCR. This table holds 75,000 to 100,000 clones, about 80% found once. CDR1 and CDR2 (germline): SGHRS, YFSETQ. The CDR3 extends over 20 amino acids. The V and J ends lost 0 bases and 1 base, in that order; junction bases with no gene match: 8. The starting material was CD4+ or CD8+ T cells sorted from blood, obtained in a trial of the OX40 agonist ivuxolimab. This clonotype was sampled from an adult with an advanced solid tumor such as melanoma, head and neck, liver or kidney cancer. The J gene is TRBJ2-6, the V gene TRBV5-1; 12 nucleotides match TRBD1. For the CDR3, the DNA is TGCGCCAGCAGCTTGGGAAAGGGACAGGGGGCTGTATCTGGGGCCAACGTCCTGACTTTC. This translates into CASSLGKGQGAVSGANVLTF.